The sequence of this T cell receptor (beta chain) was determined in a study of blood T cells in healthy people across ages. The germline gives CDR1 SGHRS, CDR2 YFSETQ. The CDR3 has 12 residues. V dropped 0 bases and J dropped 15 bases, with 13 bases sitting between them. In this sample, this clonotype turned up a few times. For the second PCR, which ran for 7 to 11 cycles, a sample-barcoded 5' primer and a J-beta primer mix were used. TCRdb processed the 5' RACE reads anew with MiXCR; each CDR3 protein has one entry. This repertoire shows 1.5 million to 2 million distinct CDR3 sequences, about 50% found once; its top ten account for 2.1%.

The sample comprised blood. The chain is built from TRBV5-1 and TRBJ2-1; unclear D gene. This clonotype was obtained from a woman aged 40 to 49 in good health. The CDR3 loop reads CASSLVGSLGFF. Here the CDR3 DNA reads TGCGCCAGCAGCTTGGTTGGATCCTTGGGGTTCTTC. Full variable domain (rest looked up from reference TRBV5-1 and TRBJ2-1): KAGVTQTPRYLIKTRGQQVTLSCSPISGHRSVSWYQQTPGQGLQFLFEYFSETQRNKGNFPGRFSGRQFSNSRSEMNVSTLELGDSALYLCASSLVGSLGFFGPGTRLTVL.